The source of this T cell receptor (beta chain) is a study of PD-1 blockade in classical Hodgkin lymphoma. Notes on this clone: Its specificity is unknown.

General study results and limits: At baseline, newly diagnosed patients reportedly showed less TCR diversity than healthy donors.

Produced via immunoSEQ multiplex PCR; TCRdb's table is partial and in-frame only. The sample contains roughly 64,000 clones, roughly 89% of which appear only once. As to time point: cycle 4 day 1 (C4D1), after more than five weeks of nivolumab. There was relapse after autologous stem cell transplantation in every patient, and there was variation in brentuximab vedotin exposure. Germline CDR1 WNHNN, CDR2 SYGVQD (reference sequence). Trimming pared 3 bases from V and 4 bases from J, leaving 9 bases between. This CDR3 region has 14 residues. The material was peripheral blood mononuclear cells (PBMCs), obtained before the fourth cycle of nivolumab. The chain carries TRBV10-1 and TRBJ1-4, with a tentative D call TRBD1 (5 bases). The clonotype was recovered from a human donor with classical Hodgkin lymphoma. The CDR3 coding sequence is TGCGCCAGCAGTGAAGGGACGGTTAATGAAAAACTGTTTTTT. Translation gives CASSEGTVNEKLFF.